This T cell receptor (beta chain) was recorded in a study of blood T cell repertoires in COVID-19. On the study more broadly: The samples span acute and convalescent COVID-19 from the United States, Italy and Spain.

Authors' methods: Amplifying reference gene primers gave estimates of nucleated cell counts. TCRdb's copy holds only in-frame clones and misses some; the assay was immunoSEQ multiplex PCR. V, J and clone size are those of that table, while D and trimming were read from the DNA. The sample carries around 140,000 clones, 84% recorded once. This clone turned up a few times. Participants reported their clinical history, and cohort assignment relied on those reports. V was shortened by 2 bases and J by 4 bases, with 11 bases between the two germline ends. This CDR3 has 14 amino acids. The germline V gene encodes CDR1 MNHNS and CDR2 SASEGT.

Sequences were obtained from PBMCs or T cells enriched from blood (not recorded which). The chain uses TRBV6-1 and TRBJ1-1; D ambiguous. The receptor was derived from a man in his forties with acute COVID-19. This CDR3 is CASSEIAGVTEAFF. The CDR3 region has the DNA TGTGCCAGCAGTGAAATCGCCGGGGTCACTGAAGCTTTCTTT.